This T cell receptor beta chain was recorded in a study of blood T cell repertoires in COVID-19. Turning to the study itself: Some COVID-19 samples were acute and others convalescent; all came from the United States, Italy and Spain.

The V segment lost 4 bases and the J segment 0 bases; nucleotides outside the gene matches: 2. The CDR3 is 15 amino acids. Germline V CDR1 and CDR2: PRHDT, FYEKMQ (reference sequence). Under the authors' procedure: Estimated nucleated cell counts came from reference gene primer amplification. Only in-frame clones appear in the TCRdb table, and some are missing; sequencing was by immunoSEQ multiplex PCR. D and trimming were read from the DNA, whereas the V and J calls and clone size are those reported in that table. The sample carries under 130,000 clones, about four fifths recorded once. The sequence was collected from a woman of 80 years or more with acute or convalescent COVID-19. The rearrangement uses TRBV13 and TRBJ1-1; 10 bases match TRBD1. The sequencing sample was made of peripheral blood. CDR3 coding DNA: TGTGCCAGCAGCTCGACAGGGGGCATGAACACTGAAGCTTTCTTT. This codes for CASSSTGGMNTEAFF.